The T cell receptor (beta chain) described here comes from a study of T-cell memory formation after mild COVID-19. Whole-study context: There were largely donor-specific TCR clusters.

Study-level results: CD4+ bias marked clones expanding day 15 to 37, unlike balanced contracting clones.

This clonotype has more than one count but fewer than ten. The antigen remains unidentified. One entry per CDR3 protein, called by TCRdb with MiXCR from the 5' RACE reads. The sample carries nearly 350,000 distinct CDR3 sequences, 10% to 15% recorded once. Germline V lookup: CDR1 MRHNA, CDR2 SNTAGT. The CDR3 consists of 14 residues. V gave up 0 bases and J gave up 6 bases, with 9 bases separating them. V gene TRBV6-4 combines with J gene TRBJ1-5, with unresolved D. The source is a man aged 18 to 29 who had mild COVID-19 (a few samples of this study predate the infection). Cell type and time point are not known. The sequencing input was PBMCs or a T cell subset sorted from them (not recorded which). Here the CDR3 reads CASSDSGIGQPQHF. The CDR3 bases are TGTGCCAGCAGTGACTCAGGGATTGGTCAGCCCCAGCATTTT.